These 23 T cell receptor beta chains share one sample of origin, sequenced in a study of blood T cell repertoires in COVID-19. The method was immunoSEQ multiplex PCR; TCRdb's version includes in-frame clones alone and lacks a portion of them. The sample has about 100,000 clones, roughly 92% seen once. The sample consisted of peripheral blood. These receptors originate from a man aged 50 to 59 with active COVID-19.

The V and J genes are TRBV29-1 and TRBJ2-5; TRBD2 might be the D (5 bases). The germline CDR1 and CDR2 sequences are SQVTM and ANQGSEA. The CDR3 consists of 13 residues. Trimming pared 4 bases from V and 7 bases from J, leaving 16 bases between. The CDR3 nucleotides read TGCAGCGTTGTTTTGGTTCTCGGAGGGACCCAGTACTTC. It yields the protein CSVVLVLGGTQYF. Drawing the rest from reference TRBV29-1 and TRBJ2-5, the complete variable domain is SAVISQKPSRDICQRGTSLTIQCQVDSQVTMMFWYRQQPGQSLTLIATANQGSEATYESGFVIDKFPISRPNLTFSTLTVSNMSPEDSSIYLCSVVLVLGGTQYFGPGTRLLVL.

The chain joins TRBV12-3 or TRBV12-4 to TRBJ2-7; TRBD1 is a possible D gene (7 bases). The CDR3 sequence is 12 residues long. The V end lost 4 bases, the J end lost 4 bases, and 8 bases lay between the germline ends. The CDR3 loop reads CASSSGGYEQYF. CDR3 in DNA: TGTGCCAGCAGTTCAGGGGGGTACGAGCAGTACTTC.

This CDR3 reads CASSLMEGAAKYEQYV. The CDR3 bases are TGTGCCAGCAGCTTAATGGAGGGAGCCGCGAAGTACGAGCAGTACGTC. The chain employs TRBV13 and TRBJ2-7; D perhaps matches TRBD2 (6 bases). V lost 2 bases and J 4 bases, leaving 18 bases between the germline ends. The CDR3 consists of 16 residues. Germline CDR1 reads PRHDT; CDR2 reads FYEKMQ (reference sequence).

The chain couples TRBV12-5 to TRBJ2-3; TRBD1 matches at 11 bases. V gave up 6 bases and J gave up 2 bases; unmatched junction bases: 7. The CDR3 contains 16 residues. Germline CDR1 reads LGHNT; CDR2 reads FRNRAP. The CDR3 DNA follows: TGTGCTAGTGGCTTAGGACAGGGGGCCTTCACAGATACGCAGTATTTT. Amino acid sequence: CASGLGQGAFTDTQYF.

V and J are TRBV6-6 and TRBJ1-3, with a weak D call TRBD1 (6 bases). The CDR3 loop spans 15 amino acids. V dropped 8 bases and J dropped 0 bases, with 14 bases sitting between them. The germline CDR1 and CDR2 sequences are MNHNY and SVGAGI (reference sequence). The CDR3 protein is CASCRNRDSGNTIYF. As DNA, the CDR3 is TGTGCCAGCTGCAGGAACAGGGACTCTGGAAACACCATATATTTT.

The gene calls are TRBV4-1 and TRBJ1-5; possibly TRBD1 for D (6 bases). V was clipped by 0 bases and J by 2 bases, with 8 bases between them. Germline assignment: CDR1 MGHRA and CDR2 YSYEKL. The CDR3 loop spans 15 amino acids. CDR3 DNA: TGCGCCAGCAGCCAAGAGACAGGCGGCAATCAGCCCCAGCATTTT. It codes for CASSQETGGNQPQHF.

CDR3 amino acids: CASSLVGSGGAYNEQFF. DNA for the CDR3: TGTGCCAGCAGCTTGGTAGGAAGCGGTGGTGCCTACAATGAGCAGTTCTTC. This chain links TRBV5-6 with TRBJ2-1; tentative D call: TRBD2 (5 bases). Germline V gene sequence: CDR1 SGHDT, CDR2 YYEEEE. The CDR3 is made up of 17 amino acids. V lost 0 bases, J lost 2 bases, and 15 bases lay in between.

The rearrangement links TRBV7-9 to TRBJ2-5; 13 bases are shared with TRBD2. V lost 5 bases and J lost 5; bases outside the gene matches: 17. This CDR3 region has 19 residues. Per germline, CDR1 SEHNR and CDR2 FQNEAQ (reference sequence). The CDR3 spells CASSTKGTSGAPGSETQYF. CDR3 in DNA: TGTGCCAGCAGCACCAAAGGGACTAGCGGGGCCCCCGGATCGGAGACCCAGTACTTC.

The count of this clone is one. The chain combines TRBV29-1 with TRBJ2-1, with 7 bases that match TRBD1. The germline gives CDR1 SQVTM, CDR2 ANQGSEA. The CDR3 extends over 13 amino acids. Trimming took 6 bases from V and 6 from J; bases not matched to a gene: 8. This chain's CDR3 is CSVGTAGPNEQFF. CDR3 bases: TGCAGCGTCGGGACAGCCGGCCCCAATGAGCAGTTCTTC.

Regarding this clone: The junction departs from the called germline gene at one end, perhaps through a read error. The rearrangement joins TRBV6-5 to TRBJ2-1; 10 bases align to TRBD2. The CDR3 runs 15 residues. Looked up from germline, CDR1 is MNHEY and CDR2 is SVGAGI. CDR3: CACGSGREIYREQFF. CDR3 nucleotide sequence: TGCGCCTGTGGGAGCGGGAGGGAGATCTACAGAGAGCAGTTCTTC.

As for this clone: The junction differs from germline at one of its ends, possibly a read error. J is TRBJ1-1 and V is TRBV6-6; 8 nucleotides match TRBD1. Germline CDR1 MNHNY, CDR2 SVGAGI (reference sequence). The CDR3 extends over 13 amino acids. CDR3 nucleotides: TGTGCCAGCAGTCGACAGGGGAACGCTGAAGCTTTCTTT. Translated, it gives CASSRQGNAEAFF.

V gene TRBV5-1 combines with J gene TRBJ2-3, with TRBD1 matching 7 bases. From germline, CDR1 is SGHRS and CDR2 YFSETQ. Trimming removed 2 bases from V and 2 bases from J; junction bases left unmatched: 2. The CDR3 totals 14 residues. Here the CDR3 reads CASSLQGTTDTQYF. The CDR3, as DNA: TGCGCCAGCAGCTTACAGGGGACCACAGATACGCAGTATTTT.

The rearrangement uses TRBV5-4 and TRBJ2-5; tentatively, D is TRBD2 (5 bases). CDR1 is SGHNT and CDR2 is YYREEE in the germline V gene (reference sequence). V was cut by 4 bases and J by 4 bases, with 17 bases left in between. The CDR3 has 15 residues. The CDR3 is CASSPDGVWGETQYF. The CDR3, as DNA: TGTGCCAGCAGCCCGGACGGGGTTTGGGGAGAGACCCAGTACTTC.

This clone has just a few counts. The chain is built from TRBV10-3 and TRBJ1-6, with 8 bases identical to TRBD1. The V gene's germline CDR1 is ENHRY and CDR2 SYGVKD. The junction had 2 bases not matched to a gene; V was cut back by 3 bases and J by 4 bases. The CDR3 loop spans 15 amino acids. This CDR3 is CAISDGQGYNSPLHF. CDR3 coding DNA: TGTGCCATCAGTGACGGACAGGGATATAATTCACCCCTCCACTTT.

V gene TRBV2 combines with J gene TRBJ2-3, with unresolved D. V was pared by 2 bases and J by 0 bases, with 6 bases between. The germline gives CDR1 SNHLY, CDR2 FYNNEI. This CDR3 spans 14 amino acids. The CDR3 DNA sequence: TGTGCCAGCAGTGAATTTCGGAGCACAGATACGCAGTATTTT. It specifies CASSEFRSTDTQYF.

The chain uses TRBV7-9 and TRBJ2-7; 9 positions match TRBD1. The trim removed 5 bases at V and 5 bases at J, leaving 7 bases unmatched. Germline V gene sequence: CDR1 SEHNR, CDR2 FQNEAQ (reference sequence). The CDR3 is 14 residues long. The CDR3 DNA follows: TGTGCCAGCAGCACGGGGACAGGGAACGACGAGCAGTACGTC. Amino acid sequence: CASSTGTGNDEQYV.

This chain links TRBV28 with TRBJ2-7; tentatively, D is TRBD1 (5 bases). Germline CDR1 reads MDHEN; CDR2 reads SYDVKM. V lost 10 bases to trimming and J lost 2 bases, with 12 bases between them. The CDR3 length is 12 residues. The CDR3 DNA sequence: TGTGCCACCCAGACAGCTACCTACGAGCAGTACTTC. It codes for CATQTATYEQYF.

The chain is built from TRBV7-2 and TRBJ2-2, with D hard to call. CDR1 and CDR2 (germline): SGHTA, FQGNSA. The V gene lost 4 bases and the J gene lost 4 bases, with 13 bases spanning the gap. This CDR3 contains 15 residues. The DNA for the CDR3 is TGTGCCAGCAGCTCCCGGCGACTTTTCACCGGGGAGCTGTTTTTT. It translates to CASSSRRLFTGELFF.

J is TRBJ2-1 and V is TRBV10-1; D gene uncertain. V shed 2 bases and J shed 0 bases, with 8 bases lying between them. Germline CDR1 WNHNN, CDR2 SYGVQD (reference sequence). This CDR3 region has 15 residues. This chain's CDR3 is CASSEGPSSYNEQFF. The CDR3 bases are TGCGCCAGCAGTGAGGGCCCAAGCTCCTACAATGAGCAGTTCTTC.

The chain links TRBV3-1 (or the pseudogene TRBV3-2) to TRBJ1-2, with D possibly being TRBD1 (6 bases). Per the germline V gene, CDR1 is LGHDT and CDR2 is YNNKEL (reference sequence). The CDR3 runs 15 residues. The V gene lost 0 bases and the J gene lost 4 bases, with 12 bases spanning the gap. The CDR3 nucleotides are TGTGCCAGCAGCCAAGATCGGGGGGCAGTCTATGGCTACACCTTC. Amino acid sequence: CASSQDRGAVYGYTF.

This chain joins TRBV13 and TRBJ1-2, with 8 bases lining up with TRBD1. The V gene's germline CDR1 is PRHDT and CDR2 FYEKMQ (reference sequence). The CDR3 consists of 14 residues. Losses at the gene ends were 5 bases for V and 2 bases for J; bases not matched to a gene: 4. CDR3 sequence: CASSLDRENYGYTF. As DNA, the CDR3 is TGTGCCAGCAGCCTGGACAGGGAGAACTATGGCTACACCTTC.

This chain links TRBV5-5 with TRBJ1-5; no clear D. Germline CDR1 reads SGHKS; CDR2 reads YYEKEE (reference sequence). CDR3 length equals 14 residues. Trimming removed 0 bases at V and 4 bases at J, with 8 bases between. This CDR3 reads CASSLGGGNQPQHF. The CDR3 DNA reads as TGTGCCAGCAGCTTGGGAGGAGGAAATCAGCCCCAGCATTTT.

The J gene is TRBJ2-6, the V gene TRBV28; D gene unclear. The V end lost 2 bases, the J end lost 1 base, and 6 bases lay between the germline ends. The length of the CDR3 is 15 residues. The germline gives CDR1 MDHEN, CDR2 SYDVKM. CDR3 residues: CASSLPQSGANVLTF. DNA for the CDR3: TGTGCCAGCAGTTTACCACAGTCTGGGGCCAACGTCCTGACTTTC. The variable domain in full, with the rest retrieved from reference TRBV28 and TRBJ2-6, is DVKVTQSSRYLVKRTGEKVFLECVQDMDHENMFWYRQDPGLGLRLIYFSYDVKMKEKGDIPEGYSVSREKKERFSLILESASTNQTSMYLCASSLPQSGANVLTFGAGSRLTVL.